This T cell receptor (beta chain) was found in a study of shared T cell receptors in the human thymus. Germline loops: CDR1 SGHKS, CDR2 YYEKEE (reference sequence). V was pared by 0 bases and J by 8 bases, with 12 bases between. The length of the CDR3 is 14 residues. Here immunoSEQ multiplex PCR was the method, and the copy in TCRdb shows in-frame clones only, minus some. This sample has some 660,000 clones, with 87% found just once. The same data also went into a second study, on human thymus T cells. That paper states: Infants, healthy and Finnish, who were having corrective surgery for congenital heart defects served as donors. Surgeons resected thymus tissue during corrective heart surgery. Repertoires from thymus and blood appeared to show biased V and J gene usage. Overlap was high between thymic repertoires from unrelated individuals, as reported in related research.

V usage is TRBV5-5 and J usage is TRBJ1-5; D is uncertain. The sequenced material came from thymocytes. The receptor was derived from a boy under three years old with a congenital heart defect. The CDR3, as DNA: TGTGCCAGCAGCTTGGCCAACGGGGTGAAGCCCCAGCATTTT. This translates into CASSLANGVKPQHF.